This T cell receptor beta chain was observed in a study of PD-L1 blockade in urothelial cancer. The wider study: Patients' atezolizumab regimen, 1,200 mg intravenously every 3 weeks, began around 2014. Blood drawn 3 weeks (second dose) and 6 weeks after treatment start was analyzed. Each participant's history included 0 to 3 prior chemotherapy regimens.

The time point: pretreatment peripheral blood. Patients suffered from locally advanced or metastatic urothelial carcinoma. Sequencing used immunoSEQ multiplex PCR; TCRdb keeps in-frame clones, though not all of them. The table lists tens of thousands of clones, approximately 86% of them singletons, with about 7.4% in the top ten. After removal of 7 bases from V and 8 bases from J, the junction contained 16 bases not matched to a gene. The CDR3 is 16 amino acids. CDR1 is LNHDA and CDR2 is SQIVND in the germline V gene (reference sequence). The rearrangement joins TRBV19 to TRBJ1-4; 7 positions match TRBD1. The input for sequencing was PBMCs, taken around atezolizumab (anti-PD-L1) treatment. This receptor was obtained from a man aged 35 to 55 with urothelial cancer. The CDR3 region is CASTLRGGGAGEKLFF. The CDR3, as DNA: TGTGCCAGTACCCTTCGAGGAGGGGGCGCTGGGGAAAAACTGTTTTTT.